These T cell receptor beta chains were read from a single sample in a study of blood T cell repertoires in COVID-19. Repertoires were generated with immunoSEQ multiplex PCR, while TCRdb's copy carries only in-frame clones and drops some. Altogether a few hundred thousand clones are present, about 86% being singletons, with the ten largest covering roughly 4%. The sequencing sample was made of peripheral blood. Receptors originate from a man younger than 35 with active or convalescent COVID-19. Both conserved end residues are part of each CDR3. D genes are given only for firm matches. For some rows the clone size is stated as once, few or many, or as a class when expanded; others skip it.

size | J | D | V | DNA | CDR3
. | TRBJ1-1 | . | TRBV20-1 | TGCAGTGCGAAGGGGGATCCTGAAGCTTTCTTT | CSAKGDPEAFF
. | TRBJ2-7 | . | TRBV29-1 | TGCAGCGTTTGCTATTCGGGGTCTGCGTACGAGCAGTACTTC | CSVCYSGSAYEQYF
. | TRBJ1-1 | TRBD1 | TRBV3-1/TRBV3-2 | TGTGCCAGCAGCCAATCGACAGGGTGGAACACTGAAGCTTTCTTT | CASSQSTGWNTEAFF
. | TRBJ2-5 | . | TRBV29-1 | TGCAGCGTCAGCGCAGAGACCCAGTACTTC | CSVSAETQYF
. | TRBJ2-7 | TRBD1 | TRBV4-2 | TGTGCCAGCAGCCAAGCAGGGGGCAGCTTCTCCTACGAGCAGTACTTC | CASSQAGGSFSYEQYF
. | TRBJ2-5 | TRBD1 | TRBV7-2 | TGTGCCAGCAGCCCGACAGGGCTCAACCAAGAGACCCAGTACTTC | CASSPTGLNQETQYF
. | TRBJ2-3 | . | TRBV5-6 | TGTGCCAGCAGCTCCGGGACTCCTACGCAGTATTTT | CASSSGTPTQYF
. | TRBJ2-1 | . | TRBV3-1/TRBV3-2 | TGTGCCAGCAGCCAGGAGGGATACAATGAGCAGTTCTTC | CASSQEGYNEQFF
. | TRBJ1-4 | TRBD1 | TRBV29-1 | TGCAGCGTTGGTTCATTACAGGGGTCGCCAACTAATGAAAAACTGTTTTTT | CSVGSLQGSPTNEKLFF
. | TRBJ1-1 | TRBD1 | TRBV19 | TGTGCCAGTCGGAGAGGATCCGGGACAGGGAACACTGAAGCTTTCTTT | CASRRGSGTGNTEAFF
. | TRBJ2-3 | TRBD1 | TRBV10-3 | TGTGCCATCAGTGACTGGGACAGGGGGCGAGATACGCAGTATTTT | CAISDWDRGRDTQYF
. | TRBJ1-1 | . | TRBV14 | TGTGCCAGCAGCCAAGAATATAAGGGGGAAGCTTTCTTT | CASSQEYKGEAFF
. | TRBJ2-6 | . | TRBV19 | TGTGCCAGTATCGGGGACACTGATCGACGGGCCAACGTCCTGACTTTC | CASIGDTDRRANVLTF
few | TRBJ1-5 | . | TRBV6-2/TRBV6-3 | TGTGCCAGCAGTTACTCGACGGAGGTCGGGCCCCAGCATTTT | CASSYSTEVGPQHF
. | TRBJ1-2 | . | TRBV30 | TGTGCCTGGAGCTTCCGGGGGGGCTATGGCTACACCTTC | CAWSFRGGYGYTF
. | TRBJ2-1 | TRBD2 | TRBV30 | TGTGCCTGGAGACTAGCGGGGGGTCGGAGTGAGCAGTTCTTC | CAWRLAGGRSEQFF
. | TRBJ1-2 | . | TRBV5-1 | TGCGCCAGCAGCTTGCGGGATTCCCACTTCTATGGCTACACCTTC | CASSLRDSHFYGYTF
. | TRBJ1-1 | . | TRBV16 | TGTGCCAGCAGCCCACAACAGGGTCCGACTGAAGCTTTCTTT | CASSPQQGPTEAFF
. | TRBJ1-1 | TRBD1 | TRBV6-2/TRBV6-3 | TGTGCCAGCAGCCCACAGGGGGCAGGGACCACTGAAGCTTTCTTT | CASSPQGAGTTEAFF
. | TRBJ1-6 | . | TRBV27 | TGTGCCAGCAGTTTCACCTATAATTCACCCCTCCACTTT | CASSFTYNSPLHF
. | TRBJ2-2 | TRBD1 | TRBV7-7 | TGTGCCAGCAGCTGGGACAGGTCAACCGGGGAGCTGTTTTTT | CASSWDRSTGELFF
. | TRBJ2-1 | . | TRBV12-3/TRBV12-4 | TGTGCCAGCAGTTATCTGCTAAGCGATGAGCAGTTCTTC | CASSYLLSDEQFF
. | TRBJ1-3 | . | TRBV5-1 | TGCGCCAGCAGCTCTGACAGGGGAAACACCATATATTTT | CASSSDRGNTIYF
. | TRBJ1-3 | . | TRBV24-1 | TGTGCCACCAGTGATGGAGGGCCGGGGAACACCATATATTTT | CATSDGGPGNTIYF
. | TRBJ1-1 | . | TRBV5-1 | TGCGCCAGCAGCTTGCCTTCCACTGAAGCTTTCTTT | CASSLPSTEAFF
. | TRBJ2-7 | TRBD1 | TRBV28 | TGTGCCAGCGTCTCTTTGGGGACAGGGAGTTTCTACGAGCAGTACTTC | CASVSLGTGSFYEQYF
. | TRBJ2-3 | . | TRBV24-1 | TGTGCCACCAGTGATCCCGAGGGGACTGGCCTTTTGGATACGCAGTATTTT | CATSDPEGTGLLDTQYF
. | TRBJ2-1 | . | TRBV5-4 | TGTGCCAGCAGCTTGAATACTGGTGATGAGCAGTTCTTC | CASSLNTGDEQFF
. | TRBJ2-2 | . | TRBV7-9 | TGTGCCAGCAGCTTCAACATGAACACCGGGGAGCTGTTTTTT | CASSFNMNTGELFF
. | TRBJ2-3 | . | TRBV10-1 | TGCGCCAGCAGTCCCTACCCCCTCGCGGATACGCAGTATTTT | CASSPYPLADTQYF
few | TRBJ2-3 | TRBD2 | TRBV7-6 | TGTGCCAGCAGCTTAGCCGGGACTAGCGGGGGTGTAGATACGCAGTATTTT | CASSLAGTSGGVDTQYF
. | TRBJ1-1 | . | TRBV7-2 | TGTGCCAGCAGCTTAGCGCGGGGGGTCGAAGCTTTCTTT | CASSLARGVEAFF
. | TRBJ2-1 | TRBD2 | TRBV5-1 | TGCGCCAGCAGCTTGGGGACTAGGAATGAGCAGTTCTTC | CASSLGTRNEQFF
. | TRBJ2-7 | TRBD2 | TRBV15 | TGTGCCACCAGCACCGGGACTAGCGGGACCGAGCAGTACTTC | CATSTGTSGTEQYF
. | TRBJ2-7 | TRBD2 | TRBV6-5 | TGTGCCAGCAGTTACGCGGCGGGAGCATACGAACAGTACTTC | CASSYAAGAYEQYF
. | TRBJ1-6 | . | TRBV9 | TGTGCCAGCAGCGGGGGACTGCCCATTTCACCCCTCCACTTT | CASSGGLPISPLHF